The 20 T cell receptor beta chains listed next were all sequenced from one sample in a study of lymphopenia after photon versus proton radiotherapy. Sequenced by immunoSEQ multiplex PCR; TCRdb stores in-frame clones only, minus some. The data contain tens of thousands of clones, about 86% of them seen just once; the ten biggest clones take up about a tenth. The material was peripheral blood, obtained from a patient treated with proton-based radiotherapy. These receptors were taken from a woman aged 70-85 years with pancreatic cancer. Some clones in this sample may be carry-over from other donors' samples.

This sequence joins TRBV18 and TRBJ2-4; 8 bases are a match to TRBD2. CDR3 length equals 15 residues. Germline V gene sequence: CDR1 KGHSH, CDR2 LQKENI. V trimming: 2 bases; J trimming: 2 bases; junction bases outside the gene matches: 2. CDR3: CASSPAGGTKNIQYF. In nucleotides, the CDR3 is TGTGCCAGCTCACCAGCGGGAGGTACCAAAAACATTCAGTACTTC.

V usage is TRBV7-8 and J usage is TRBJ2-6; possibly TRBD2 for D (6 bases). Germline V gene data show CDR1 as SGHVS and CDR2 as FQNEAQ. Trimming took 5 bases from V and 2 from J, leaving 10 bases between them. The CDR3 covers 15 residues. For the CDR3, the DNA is TGTGCCAGCAGCCCCCCGGGGGCTGGGGCCAACGTCCTGACTTTC. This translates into CASSPPGAGANVLTF.

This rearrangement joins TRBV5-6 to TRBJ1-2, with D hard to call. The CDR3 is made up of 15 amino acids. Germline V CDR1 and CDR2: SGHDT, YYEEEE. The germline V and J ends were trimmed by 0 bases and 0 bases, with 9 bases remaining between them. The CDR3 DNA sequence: TGTGCCAGCAGCTTGGCCCTAGTTACTAACTATGGCTACACCTTC. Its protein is CASSLALVTNYGYTF.

CDR3 loop: CASSYLGQHYEQYF. The CDR3 coding sequence is TGTGCCAGCAGCTACCTCGGACAGCACTACGAGCAGTACTTC. The chain links TRBV5-6 to TRBJ2-5, with TRBD1 as a possible D gene (6 bases). The J call is doubtful: the DNA matches TRBJ2-7 better. The CDR3 spans 14 residues. Germline V gene sequence: CDR1 SGHDT, CDR2 YYEEEE.

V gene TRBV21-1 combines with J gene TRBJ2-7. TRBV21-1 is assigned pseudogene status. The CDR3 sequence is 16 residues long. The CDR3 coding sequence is TGTGCCAGCAGCAAAAAACCGGGACCCCGGCCCTACGAGCAGTACTTC. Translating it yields CASSKKPGPRPYEQYF.

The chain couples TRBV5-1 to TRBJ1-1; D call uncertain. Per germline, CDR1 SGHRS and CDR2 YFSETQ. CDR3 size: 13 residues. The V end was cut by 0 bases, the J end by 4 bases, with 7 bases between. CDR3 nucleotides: TGCGCCAGCAGCTTGGGACTGAGCACTGAAGCTTTCTTT. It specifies CASSLGLSTEAFF.

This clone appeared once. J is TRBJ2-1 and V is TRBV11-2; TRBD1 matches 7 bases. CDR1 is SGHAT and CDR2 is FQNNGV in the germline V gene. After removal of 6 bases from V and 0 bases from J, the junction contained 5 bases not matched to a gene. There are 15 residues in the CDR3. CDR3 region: CASSQGTDSYNEQFF. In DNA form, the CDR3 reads TGTGCCAGCAGTCAAGGGACAGACTCCTACAATGAGCAGTTCTTC.

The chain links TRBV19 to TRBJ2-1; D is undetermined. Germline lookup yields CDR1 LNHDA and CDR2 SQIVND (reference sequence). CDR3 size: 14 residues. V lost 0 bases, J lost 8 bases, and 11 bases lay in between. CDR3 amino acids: CASSIEPYFYEQFF. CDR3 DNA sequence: TGTGCCAGTAGTATAGAACCTTACTTCTATGAGCAGTTCTTC.

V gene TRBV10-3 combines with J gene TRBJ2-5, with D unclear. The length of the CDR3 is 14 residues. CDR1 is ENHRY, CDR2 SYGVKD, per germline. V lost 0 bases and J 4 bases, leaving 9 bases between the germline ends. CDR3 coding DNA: TGTGCCATCAGTGAGTCGAGAGCCCTAGAGACCCAGTACTTC. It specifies CAISESRALETQYF.

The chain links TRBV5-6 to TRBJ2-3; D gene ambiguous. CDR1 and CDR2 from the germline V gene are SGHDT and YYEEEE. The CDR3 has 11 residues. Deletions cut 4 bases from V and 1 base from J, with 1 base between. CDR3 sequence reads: CASSRTDTQYF. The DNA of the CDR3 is TGTGCCAGCAGCCGCACAGATACGCAGTATTTT. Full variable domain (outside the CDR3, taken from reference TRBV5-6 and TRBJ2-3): DAGVTQSPTHLIKTRGQQVTLRCSPKSGHDTVSWYQQALGQGPQFIFQYYEEEERQRGNFPDRFSGHQFPNYSSELNVNALLLGDSALYLCASSRTDTQYFGPGTRLTVL.

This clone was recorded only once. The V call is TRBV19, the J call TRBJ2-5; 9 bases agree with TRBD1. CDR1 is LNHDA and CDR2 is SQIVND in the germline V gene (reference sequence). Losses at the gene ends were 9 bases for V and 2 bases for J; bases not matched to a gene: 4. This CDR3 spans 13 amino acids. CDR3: CASNDRGQETQYF. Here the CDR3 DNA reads TGTGCCAGCAATGACAGGGGGCAAGAGACCCAGTACTTC.

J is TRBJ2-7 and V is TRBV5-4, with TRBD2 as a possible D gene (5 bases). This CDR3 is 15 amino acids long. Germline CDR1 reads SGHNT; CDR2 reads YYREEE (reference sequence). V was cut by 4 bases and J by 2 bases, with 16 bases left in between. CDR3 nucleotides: TGTGCCAGCAGCCCATCCCGGGGAGCAGCCTACGAGCAGTACTTC. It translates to CASSPSRGAAYEQYF.

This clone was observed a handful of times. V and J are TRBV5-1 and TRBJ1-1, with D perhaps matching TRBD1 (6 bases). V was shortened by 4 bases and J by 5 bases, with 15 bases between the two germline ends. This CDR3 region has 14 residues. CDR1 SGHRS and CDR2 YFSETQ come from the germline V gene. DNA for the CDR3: TGCGCCAGCAGCACTCGGACAGAGGGGACTGAAGCTTTCTTT. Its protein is CASSTRTEGTEAFF.

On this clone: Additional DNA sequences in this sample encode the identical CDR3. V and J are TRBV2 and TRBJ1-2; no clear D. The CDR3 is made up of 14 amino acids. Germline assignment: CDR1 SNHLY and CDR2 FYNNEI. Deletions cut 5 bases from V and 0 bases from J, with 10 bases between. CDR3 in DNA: TGTGCCAGCAGTCCGGACCAACCTAACTATGGCTACACCTTC. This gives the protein CASSPDQPNYGYTF.

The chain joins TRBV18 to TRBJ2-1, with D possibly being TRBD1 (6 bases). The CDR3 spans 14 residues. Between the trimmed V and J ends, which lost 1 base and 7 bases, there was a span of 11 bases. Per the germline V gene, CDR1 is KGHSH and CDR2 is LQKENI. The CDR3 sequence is CASSPQNRDNEQFF. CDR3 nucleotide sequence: TGTGCCAGCTCACCACAGAACAGGGATAATGAGCAGTTCTTC.

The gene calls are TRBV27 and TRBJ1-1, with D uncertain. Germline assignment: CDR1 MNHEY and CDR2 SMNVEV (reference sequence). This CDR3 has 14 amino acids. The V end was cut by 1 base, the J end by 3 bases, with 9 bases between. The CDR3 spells CASSLLGTDTEAFF. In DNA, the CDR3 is TGTGCCAGCAGTTTATTGGGAACTGACACTGAAGCTTTCTTT.

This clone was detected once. CDR3 region: CAWSVEMNQPQHF. The CDR3 region has the DNA TGTGCCTGGAGTGTAGAAATGAATCAGCCCCAGCATTTT. J is TRBJ1-5 and V is TRBV30, with D unclear. Trimming pared 0 bases from V and 4 bases from J, leaving 7 bases between. CDR1 is GTSNPN, CDR2 SVGIG, per germline (reference sequence). CDR3 length: 13 amino acids. Full variable domain (remainder filled in from reference TRBV30 and TRBJ1-5): SQTIHQWPATLVQPVGSPLSLECTVEGTSNPNLYWYRQAAGRGLQLLFYSVGIGQISSEVPQNLSASRPQDRQFILSSKKLLLSDSGFYLCAWSVEMNQPQHFGDGTRLSIL.

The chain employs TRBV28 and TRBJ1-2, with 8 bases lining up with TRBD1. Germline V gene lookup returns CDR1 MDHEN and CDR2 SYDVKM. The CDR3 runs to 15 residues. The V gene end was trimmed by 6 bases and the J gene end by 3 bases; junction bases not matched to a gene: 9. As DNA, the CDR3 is TGTGCCAGCAGCCCACTTACAGGGGGGTACTATGGCTACACCTTC. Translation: CASSPLTGGYYGYTF.

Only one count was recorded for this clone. The CDR3 coding sequence is TGTGCCAGTAGTATCCAGGGTCTCTATGGCTACACCTTC. As protein: CASSIQGLYGYTF. The rearrangement uses TRBV19 and TRBJ1-2; D possibly corresponds to TRBD1 (5 bases). The CDR3 has 13 amino acids. Trimming removed 3 bases at V and 4 bases at J, with 9 bases between. The V gene's germline CDR1 is LNHDA and CDR2 SQIVND (reference sequence).

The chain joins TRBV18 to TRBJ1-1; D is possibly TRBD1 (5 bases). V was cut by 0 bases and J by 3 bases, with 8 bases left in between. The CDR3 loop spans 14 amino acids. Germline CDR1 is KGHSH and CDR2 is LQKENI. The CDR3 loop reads CASSPPTGDTEAFF. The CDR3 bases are TGTGCCAGCTCACCACCTACAGGCGACACTGAAGCTTTCTTT.